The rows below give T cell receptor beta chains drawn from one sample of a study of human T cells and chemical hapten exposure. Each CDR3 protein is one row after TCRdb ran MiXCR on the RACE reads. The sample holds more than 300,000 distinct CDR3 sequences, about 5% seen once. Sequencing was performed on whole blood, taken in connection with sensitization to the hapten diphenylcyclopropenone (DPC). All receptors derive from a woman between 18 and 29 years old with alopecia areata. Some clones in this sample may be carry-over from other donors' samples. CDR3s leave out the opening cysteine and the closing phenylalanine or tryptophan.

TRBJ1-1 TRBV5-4 ASSFKENTEAF
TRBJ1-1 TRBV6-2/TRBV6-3 ASSRDGAEAF
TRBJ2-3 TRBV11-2 ASSRIGGGTDTQY
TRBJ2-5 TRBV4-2 ASSQGLRTSGGQETQY
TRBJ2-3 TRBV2 ASSEGIPGTASTDTQY
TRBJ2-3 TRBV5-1 ASSPGLAGGGGDTQY
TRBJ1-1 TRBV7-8 ASSPQMNTEAF
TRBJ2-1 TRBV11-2 ASSRAGGQGEQF
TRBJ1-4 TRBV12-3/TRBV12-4 ASSFSGGTNEKLF
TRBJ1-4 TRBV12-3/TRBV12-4 ASSFRDRANEKLF
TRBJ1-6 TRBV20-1 SAKLTGGDSPLH
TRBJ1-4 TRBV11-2 AISLRGATNEKLF
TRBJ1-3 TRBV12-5 ASGLGRAYRSGNTIY
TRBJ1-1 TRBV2 ASSGGQGAFYVTEAF
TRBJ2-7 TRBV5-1 ASSSDYEQY
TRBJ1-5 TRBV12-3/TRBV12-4 ASSFVSGQPQH
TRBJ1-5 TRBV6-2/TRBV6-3 ASSSGQGDFQPQH
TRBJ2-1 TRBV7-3 ASSLRVGQGLGDNEQF
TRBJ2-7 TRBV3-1 ASSQSQVEQY
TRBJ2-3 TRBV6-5 ASSYGGTAEDTQY
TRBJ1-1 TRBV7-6 ASSLADGTEAF
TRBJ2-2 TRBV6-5 ASRPSSGWRGELF
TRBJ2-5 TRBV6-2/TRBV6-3 ASSSLPGSRETQY
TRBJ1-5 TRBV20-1 SGGQGGQPQH
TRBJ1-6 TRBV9 ASSVKGLINSPLH
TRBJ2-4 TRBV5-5 ASSLAGQPNIQY
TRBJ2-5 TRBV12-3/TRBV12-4 ASSLYDSGAQY
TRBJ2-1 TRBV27 ASSPGGFNNEQF
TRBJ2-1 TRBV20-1 SAGSPSGGTTNYNEQF
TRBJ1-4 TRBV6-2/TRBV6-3 ASSYGARVVAATNEKLF
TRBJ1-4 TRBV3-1 ASGIGTPNEKLF
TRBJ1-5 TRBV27 ASSRLHPGGGNQPQH
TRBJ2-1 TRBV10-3 AISDDRGYNEQF
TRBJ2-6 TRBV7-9 ASSSRGERMAGANVLT
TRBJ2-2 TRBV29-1 SVRGSTGELF
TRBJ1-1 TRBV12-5 ASGLPEGTEAF